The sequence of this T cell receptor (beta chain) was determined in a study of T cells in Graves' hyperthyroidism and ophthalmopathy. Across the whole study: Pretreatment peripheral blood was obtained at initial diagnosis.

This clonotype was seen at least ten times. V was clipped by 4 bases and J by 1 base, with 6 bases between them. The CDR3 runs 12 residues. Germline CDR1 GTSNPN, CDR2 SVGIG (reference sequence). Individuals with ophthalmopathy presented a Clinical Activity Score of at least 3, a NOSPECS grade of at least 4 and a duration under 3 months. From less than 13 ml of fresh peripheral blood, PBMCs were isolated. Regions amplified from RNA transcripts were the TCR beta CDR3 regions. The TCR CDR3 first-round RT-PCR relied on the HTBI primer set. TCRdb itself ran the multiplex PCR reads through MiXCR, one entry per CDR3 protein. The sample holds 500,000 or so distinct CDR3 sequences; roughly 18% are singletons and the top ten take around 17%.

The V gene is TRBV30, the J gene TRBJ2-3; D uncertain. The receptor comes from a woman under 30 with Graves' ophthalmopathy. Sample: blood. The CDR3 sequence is CAWNSGTDTQYF. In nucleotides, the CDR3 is TGTGCCTGGAATTCGGGCACAGATACGCAGTATTTT.